This T cell receptor (beta chain) was sequenced during a study of blood T cell repertoires in COVID-19. At the level of the study: The cDNA or gDNA used as material had been derived from T cells, B-cell-depleted T cells, or PBMCs.

This CDR3 comprises 14 residues. Germline V gene lookup returns CDR1 SEHNR and CDR2 FQNEAQ (reference sequence). V was cut by 0 bases and J by 4 bases, with 9 bases left in between. Original processing methods: The authors estimated nucleated cell counts from reference gene primer amplification. Repertoires were generated with immunoSEQ multiplex PCR, while TCRdb's copy carries only in-frame clones and drops some. Clone size and the V and J calls come from that table; the DNA yielded D and trimming. The data show around 200,000 clones, 85% seen once. The J gene is TRBJ1-2, the V gene TRBV7-9, with no clear D. Sequencing used peripheral blood. This TCR derives from an elderly woman with acute or convalescent COVID-19. The CDR3 sequence is CASSLAGELYGYTF. In nucleotides, the CDR3 is TGTGCCAGCAGCTTAGCGGGCGAACTCTATGGCTACACCTTC.